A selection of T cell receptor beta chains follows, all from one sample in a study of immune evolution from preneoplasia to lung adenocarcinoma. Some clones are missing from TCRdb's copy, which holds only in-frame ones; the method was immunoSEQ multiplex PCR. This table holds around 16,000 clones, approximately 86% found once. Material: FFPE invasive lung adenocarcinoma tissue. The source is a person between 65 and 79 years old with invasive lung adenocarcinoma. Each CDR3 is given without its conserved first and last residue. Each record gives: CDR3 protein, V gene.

ASSPLETQY | TRBV6-1
ASSPPRAYNEQF | TRBV2
ATSTDRVNEQF | TRBV15
ASSQRRGTDQETQY | TRBV6-6
ASSLDGSVTEAF | TRBV5-1
ASSLVDRENEKLF | TRBV5-1
ASTPGQYMNTEAF | TRBV19
ASSQDRGHSGNTIY | TRBV4-1
ASSLASATRSGNTIY | TRBV5-1
ASSPIAGGRGNNEQF | TRBV18
ASSPWTGKTGELF | TRBV28
ASSQQGSYGYT | TRBV7-3
SVMGQTHGYT | TRBV29-1
ASSPPPGTSGSGETQY | TRBV18
ASNPTQGSHEQY | TRBV6-5
ASSLGVGGDYNEQF | TRBV5-1
ASSEEWVFSYEQY | TRBV6-1
ASSFYRVYNEQF | TRBV27
ASTQRQGQETQY | TRBV25-1
ASSPRDTDEKLF | TRBV18
ASSLSGTQETQY | TRBV5-1
ASSDSPSGGATDTQY | TRBV6-4
ASSLAAGSMNTEAF | TRBV5-1
ASTLSVISGNTIY | TRBV28
ASVARDAHGYT | TRBV6-6
ASRASNQPQH | TRBV9
ASGTSGVAPKEQF | TRBV5-1
ASSTTRGRRDNEQF | TRBV7-9
ASTPRGHWTDTQY | TRBV27
ASSQEGSGRQPQH | TRBV4-1
ASSGMSSYNEQF | TRBV28
ASSSALAGTGELF | TRBV7-3
ASSLETSGGETQY | TRBV7-8
ASRRNTEAF | TRBV19
ATTGASTDTQY | TRBV28
ASSQGRSTEAF | TRBV19
ASSLWDTVGYT | TRBV28
ASSTGRGPGGEKLF | TRBV5-1
ASSPGQYTGELF | TRBV19
ASSALTALSGANVLT | TRBV6-1
ASSIDGTGEQY | TRBV19
ASSQGQALVSNQPQH | TRBV18
SVEEGRSTGELF | TRBV29-1
ASASDETQY | TRBV5-1
AWRITGELF | TRBV30
ASSLRGTSPYNEQF | TRBV7-6
ASSPLGGTGNTIY | TRBV18
ASNAKNRRGVYEQY | TRBV28
ATSRGRVNSYNEQF | TRBV15
ASSGGQAYNEQF | TRBV19
ASSPRAANGANVLT | TRBV5-4
ASRSTGSYEQY | TRBV5-1
ASVMTGELF | TRBV6-6